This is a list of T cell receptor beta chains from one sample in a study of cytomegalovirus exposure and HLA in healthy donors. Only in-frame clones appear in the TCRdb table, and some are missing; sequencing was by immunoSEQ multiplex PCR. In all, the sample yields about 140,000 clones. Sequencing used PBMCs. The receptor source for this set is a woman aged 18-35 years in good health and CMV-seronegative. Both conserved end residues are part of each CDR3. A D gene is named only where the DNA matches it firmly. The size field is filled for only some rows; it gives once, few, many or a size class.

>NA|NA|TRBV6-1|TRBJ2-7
CASSRSYEQYF
TGTGCCAGCAGCCGCAGCTACGAGCAGTACTTC
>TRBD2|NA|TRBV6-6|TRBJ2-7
CASSLGLAARVEQYF
TGTGCCAGCAGTTTGGGACTAGCGGCCCGGGTCGAGCAGTACTTC
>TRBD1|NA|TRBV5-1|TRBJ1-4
CASSLDVGQGASNEKLFF
TGCGCCAGCAGCTTGGATGTCGGACAGGGGGCGTCTAATGAAAAACTGTTTTTT
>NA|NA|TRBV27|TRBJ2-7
CASSLGGLWGEQYF
TGTGCCAGCAGTTTAGGGGGCCTTTGGGGCGAGCAGTACTTC
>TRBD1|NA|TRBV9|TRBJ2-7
CASSVGPGQAYEQYF
TGTGCCAGCAGCGTAGGCCCGGGACAGGCCTACGAGCAGTACTTC
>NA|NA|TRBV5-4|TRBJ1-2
CASRPGGRGHGYTF
TGTGCCAGCCGCCCGGGTGGCAGGGGACATGGCTACACCTTC
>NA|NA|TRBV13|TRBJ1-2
CASSLGSGLYGYTF
TGTGCCAGCAGCTTAGGTAGCGGGCTCTATGGCTACACCTTC
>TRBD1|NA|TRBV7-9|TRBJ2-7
CASRRDSGDYEQYF
TGTGCCAGCAGAAGGGACAGTGGGGACTACGAGCAGTACTTC
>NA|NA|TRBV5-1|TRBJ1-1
CASRPQGGDTEAFF
TGCGCCAGCAGACCTCAGGGCGGTGACACTGAAGCTTTCTTT
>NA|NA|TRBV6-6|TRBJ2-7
CASSYESLGLEQYF
TGTGCCAGCAGTTACGAGAGCCTGGGGCTCGAGCAGTACTTC
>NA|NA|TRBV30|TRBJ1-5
CAFAVSNQPQHF
TGTGCCTTTGCGGTTAGCAATCAGCCCCAGCATTTT
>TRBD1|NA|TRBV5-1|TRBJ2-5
CASSLGGQGLQETQYF
TGCGCCAGCAGCTTGGGGGGACAGGGCCTCCAAGAGACCCAGTACTTC
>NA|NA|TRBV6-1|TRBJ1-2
CASSGVTADGYTF
TGTGCCAGCAGTGGAGTCACAGCTGATGGCTACACCTTC
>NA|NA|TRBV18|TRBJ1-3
CASSLGRSGNTIYF
TGTGCCAGCTCATTAGGGAGGTCTGGAAACACCATATATTTT
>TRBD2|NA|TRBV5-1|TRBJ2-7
CASSPGLAGVYGQYF
TGCGCCAGCAGCCCGGGACTAGCGGGAGTGTACGGGCAGTACTTC
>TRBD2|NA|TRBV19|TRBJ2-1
CASSNRLAGGGNEQFF
TGTGCCAGTAGTAACCGACTAGCGGGGGGGGGCAATGAGCAGTTCTTC
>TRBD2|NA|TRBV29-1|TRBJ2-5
CSVAGWSSGSLTQYF
TGCAGCGTTGCAGGATGGTCTAGCGGGAGTTTGACCCAGTACTTC
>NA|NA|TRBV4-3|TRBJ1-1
CASSQGPGDTEAFF
TGCGCCAGCAGCCAAGGACCGGGGGACACTGAAGCTTTCTTT
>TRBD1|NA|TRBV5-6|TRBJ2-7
CASSFFVQGVLQYF
TGTGCCAGCAGCTTCTTCGTTCAGGGGGTGCTTCAGTACTTC
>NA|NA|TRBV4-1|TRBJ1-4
CASSQGAGGLNEKLFF
TGCGCCAGCAGCCAAGGGGCGGGAGGGCTAAATGAAAAACTGTTTTTT
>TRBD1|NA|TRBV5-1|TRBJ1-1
CASSLTGGNTEAFF
TGCGCCAGCAGCCTGACAGGGGGTAACACTGAAGCTTTCTTT
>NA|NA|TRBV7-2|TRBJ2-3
CASSLYTDTQYF
TGTGCCAGCAGCCTATACACAGATACGCAGTATTTT
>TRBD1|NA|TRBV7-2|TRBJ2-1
CASSLGQGAVDEQFF
TGTGCCAGCAGCTTAGGACAGGGGGCAGTGGATGAGCAGTTCTTC
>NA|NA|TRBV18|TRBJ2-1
CASSLDLAFEQFF
TGTGCCAGCTCCCTGGATCTAGCGTTTGAGCAGTTCTTC
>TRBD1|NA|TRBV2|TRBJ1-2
CASRERGLSYGYTF
TGTGCCAGCAGGGAAAGGGGGCTCTCCTATGGCTACACCTTC
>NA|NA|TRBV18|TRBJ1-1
CASSPPLRNTEAFF
TGTGCCAGCTCACCACCCCTCCGGAACACTGAAGCTTTCTTT
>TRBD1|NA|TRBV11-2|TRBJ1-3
CASRKTGAGNTIYF
TGTGCCAGCAGGAAGACAGGGGCTGGAAACACCATATATTTT
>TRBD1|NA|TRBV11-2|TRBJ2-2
CASSSGTGAVRTGELFF
TGTGCCAGCAGCTCGGGCACAGGGGCTGTGAGGACCGGGGAGCTGTTTTTT
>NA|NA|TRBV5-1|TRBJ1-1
CASSFQTSNTEAFF
TGCGCCAGCAGCTTCCAAACATCGAACACTGAAGCTTTCTTT
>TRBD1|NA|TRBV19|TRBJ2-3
CASSMVWDRGTDTQYF
TGTGCCAGTAGTATGGTGTGGGACAGGGGCACAGATACGCAGTATTTT
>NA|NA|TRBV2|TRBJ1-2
CASTEPGLLYGYTF
TGTGCCAGCACTGAACCGGGACTCCTCTATGGCTACACCTTC
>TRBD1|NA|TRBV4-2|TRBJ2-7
CASSHAQGAYEQYF
TGTGCCAGCAGCCATGCACAGGGGGCCTACGAGCAGTACTTC
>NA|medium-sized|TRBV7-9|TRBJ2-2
CASTENRNSNTGELFF
TGTGCCAGCACCGAAAACCGGAACAGTAACACCGGGGAGCTGTTTTTT
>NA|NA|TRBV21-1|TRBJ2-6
CASSKARTGADSGANVLTF
TGTGCCAGCAGCAAAGCGCGGACAGGGGCGGACTCTGGGGCCAACGTCCTGACTTTC
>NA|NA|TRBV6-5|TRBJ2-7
CASSYSTRGYEQYF
TGTGCCAGCAGTTACTCCACCAGGGGCTACGAGCAGTACTTC
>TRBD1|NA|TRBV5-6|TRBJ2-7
CASSLGQGHYEQYF
TGTGCCAGCAGCTTGGGACAGGGTCACTACGAGCAGTACTTC
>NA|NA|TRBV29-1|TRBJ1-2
CSVWRWGGGYTF
TGCAGCGTGTGGAGATGGGGGGGTGGCTACACCTTC
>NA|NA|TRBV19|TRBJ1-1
CASSITGDGSTEAFF
TGTGCCAGTAGTATTACAGGTGACGGCTCCACTGAAGCTTTCTTT
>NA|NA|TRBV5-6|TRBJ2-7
CASGDTGTSYEQYF
TGTGCCAGCGGAGATACAGGTACGTCCTACGAGCAGTACTTC